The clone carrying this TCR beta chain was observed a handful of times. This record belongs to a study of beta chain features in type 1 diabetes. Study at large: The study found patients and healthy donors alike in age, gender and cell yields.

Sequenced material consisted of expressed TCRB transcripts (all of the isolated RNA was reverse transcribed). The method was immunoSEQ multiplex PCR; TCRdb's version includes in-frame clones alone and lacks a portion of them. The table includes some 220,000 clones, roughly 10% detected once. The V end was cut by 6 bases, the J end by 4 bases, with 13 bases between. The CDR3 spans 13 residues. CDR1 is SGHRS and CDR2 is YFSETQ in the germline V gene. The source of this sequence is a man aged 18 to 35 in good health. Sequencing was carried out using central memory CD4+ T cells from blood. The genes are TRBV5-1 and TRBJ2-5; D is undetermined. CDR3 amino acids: CASTKGPGETQYF. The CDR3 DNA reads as TGCGCCAGCACAAAGGGCCCTGGAGAGACCCAGTACTTC.